This T cell receptor beta chain was documented in a study of cytomegalovirus exposure and HLA in healthy donors (dated by TCRdb to 2016 to 2017). Context from the whole study: A later analysis indicated that the 100 to 150 validation repertoires were generated on the platform also employed for the approximately 700 repertoires of the first cohort. The aim of the study was to test whether cataloging public T cell receptors could identify signatures of past pathogen exposure. In addition to the first cohort of approximately 650 subjects, a separate validation cohort of under 150 different subjects was used. To predict cytomegalovirus infection status, the study brought together high-throughput TCR immunosequencing, statistical association of individual TCRs with disease status, and machine learning. Results the study describes overall, beyond this receptor: Subsequent analysis determined that TCRs grouped into clusters in the first cohort also showed a tendency toward co-occurrence across the 120 or so validation repertoires, and roughly 95% of cluster scores exceeded 0. In vitro tests confirmed that a few of the cytomegalovirus-associated TCR beta chains recognize cytomegalovirus antigens. The authors suggested that the approach could potentially be extended to other disease states and immunological phenotypes. Most TCR sequences were seen in very few donors, while some public TCRs were found in many individuals. A later analysis had no HLA typing for the validation cohort, so co-occurrence there was scored across all 120 repertoires. The classifier was reported to diagnose cytomegalovirus status with high specificity and sensitivity in both the original and validation cohorts. In the study, roughly 160 TCR beta chains were listed as associated with cytomegalovirus.

The library was produced with the immunoSEQ multiplex PCR assay. From the authors' description of their analysis: To diagnose cytomegalovirus status from the catalog of TCR beta chain sequences, a statistical classification framework was built. TCRdb took over this immuneACCESS table, retaining in-frame rearrangements with V and J assigned. Such tables are incomplete; in checked studies, under half of the missing clones stem from an unresolved V gene, and the remainder is unexplained. The V and J calls and the clone size are those of that table, but D and trimming were determined from the DNA. The sample profile shows roughly 310,000 clones; roughly 87% of them were found once. The ten largest clones represent approximately 0.9% of the sample. For this clone: There is no known antigen for this receptor. Qualities for individual bases were not recorded, and no much larger clone is one base off.

The donors belonged to the validation cohort of about 110 subjects, which was separate from the roughly 670-subject first cohort. Looking up the germline V gene (reference sequence) yields CDR1 LNHDA and CDR2 SQIVND. V is cut back by 6 bases and J by 7 bases, with 12 bases in the junction unmatched. Taken from cysteine to phenylalanine, the CDR3 has 15 residues. Of the read, only the CDR3 DNA is kept; its 45 bases are in frame from base 1. This chain is built from TRBV19 and TRBJ1-2; TRBD1 aligns with 9 central bases. Sequenced sample: PBMCs. This receptor was taken from a man aged 25 to 40 in good health and CMV-seronegative. The DNA reads TGTGCCAGTAGGCTGGGACAGGGCTTATATTTTGGCTACACCTTC. Protein translation: CASRLGQGLYFGYTF.